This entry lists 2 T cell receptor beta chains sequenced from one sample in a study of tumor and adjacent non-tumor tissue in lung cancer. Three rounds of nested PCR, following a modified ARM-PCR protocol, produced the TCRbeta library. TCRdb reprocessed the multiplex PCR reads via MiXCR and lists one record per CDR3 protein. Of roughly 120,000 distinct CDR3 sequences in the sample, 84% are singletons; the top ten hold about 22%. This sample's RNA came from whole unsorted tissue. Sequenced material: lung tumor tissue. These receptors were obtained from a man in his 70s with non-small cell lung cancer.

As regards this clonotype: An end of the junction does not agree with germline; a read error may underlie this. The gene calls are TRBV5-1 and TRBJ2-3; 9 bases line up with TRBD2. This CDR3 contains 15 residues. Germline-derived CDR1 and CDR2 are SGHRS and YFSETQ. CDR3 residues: CAGSGSGGWADTQYF. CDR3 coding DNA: TGCGCCGGCAGCGGAAGCGGGGGGTGGGCGGATACGCAGTATTTT. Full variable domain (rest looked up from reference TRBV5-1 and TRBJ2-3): KAGVTQTPRYLIKTRGQQVTLSCSPISGHRSVSWYQQTPGQGLQFLFEYFSETQRNKGNFPGRFSGRQFSNSRSEMNVSTLELGDSALYLCAGSGSGGWADTQYFGPGTRLTVL.

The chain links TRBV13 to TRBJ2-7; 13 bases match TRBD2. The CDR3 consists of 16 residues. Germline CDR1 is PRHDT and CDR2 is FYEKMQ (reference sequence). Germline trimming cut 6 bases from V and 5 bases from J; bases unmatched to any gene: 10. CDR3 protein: CASRRRGLAGINEQYF. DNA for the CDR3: TGTGCCAGCAGGAGGAGGGGACTAGCGGGAATCAACGAGCAGTACTTC. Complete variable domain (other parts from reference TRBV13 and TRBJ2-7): AAGVIQSPRHLIKEKRETATLKCYPIPRHDTVYWYQQGPGQDPQFLISFYEKMQSDKGSIPDRFSAQQFSDYHSELNMSSLELGDSALYFCASRRRGLAGINEQYFGPGTRLTVT.